This TCR beta chain was sequenced in a study of regulatory T cells in long-lasting Graves disease (dated by TCRdb to the early 2020s). Some background on the complete study: Persistent Graves' disease was defined as persistently positive TSH receptor autoantibodies together with antithyroid drug treatment for over 5 years. A total of some 33 samples were covered by TCR sequencing, comprising around 13 persistent and 20 or so newly diagnosed Graves' disease patients. In the clinical cohort, patients with persistent Graves' disease had used antithyroid drugs for an average of around ten years. Persistent Graves' disease patients were compared with newly diagnosed Graves' disease patients by peripheral blood TCR sequencing and RNA sequencing. The study took place in China and was registered as a clinical trial.

This clonotype was seen repeatedly, ten times or more. The antigen this receptor binds is unknown. Base qualities were left out, and no much larger clone turns up one base away. From the cysteine up to the phenylalanine, the CDR3 has a length of 12 residues. Of the read, only the CDR3 DNA is kept; its 36 bases are in frame from base 1. CDR1 and CDR2 are read off the germline V gene as MNHNS and SASEGT. A distance of 7 bases separates the germline ends of V and J, which lose 3 bases and 4 bases respectively. According to the study, the label for this sample's time point signals: persistent/refractory GD, antithyroid drugs over 5 years with positive TRAb. RNA was extracted from PBMCs in TRIzol for both TCR sequencing and RNA sequencing. The diagnosis of Graves' disease followed American Thyroid Association guidelines. Recruitment of patients was carried out at an endocrinology department in Xi'an, China. From each patient, around 9 milliliters of peripheral blood was collected into an EDTA anticoagulant tube. PBMCs were isolated by Ficoll Paque Plus density gradient separation without further T cell sorting. RNA quality was checked with an Agilent 2100 Bioanalyzer and agarose gel, and concentration with a NanoDrop 2000.

The library was generated by multiplex PCR. Sequencing relied on an Illumina HiSeq 4000. To build TCR beta libraries, CDR3 regions were amplified by Arm-PCR using iRepertoire HTBI primers. Gel purification was performed on PCR products prior to sequencing. As for how the authors treated the data: A total of around 66 TRBV and some 15 TRBJ segments were identified across samples and were used for gene usage analysis of CDR3 amino acid clonotypes. Filtered high-quality paired reads were merged into contigs using COPE and FqMerger. BLAST was used to align contigs to the IMGT TRBV, TRBD and TRBJ reference genes, and CDR3 was defined following IMGT. Highly expanded clones were defined as clonotypes with a frequency above 0.1%. Repertoire diversity was measured by Shannon entropy, and V-J evenness by the Gini coefficient. Public clonotypes were defined as clonotypes shared by more than one individual. TCRdb reworked the public reads: Q25 trimming with fastp, MiXCR clone assembly, productive beta chains retained. Rows with a matching CDR3 protein are joined into one entry that keeps the most common DNA and genes. The V and J calls and clone size are TCRdb's, not the authors'. The sample data list over 350,000 distinct CDR3 sequences, and around 21% of these were observed just once. Together, the top ten hold less than 25% of the sample.

Results the study describes overall, beyond this receptor: The authors acknowledged the small sample size as a limitation that may reduce accuracy. Persistent disease showed preferential use of TRBV28, TRBJ1-2 and TRBJ2-5, whereas newly diagnosed disease favored TRBV20-1 and TRBJ2-1. Only peripheral blood was studied, because thyroid tissue, the primary lesion, was inaccessible. Sequencing and analysis were limited to the TCR beta chain. Persistent patients shared more public clonotypes among themselves (over 2,500) than newly diagnosed patients did (about 970). Compared with newly diagnosed patients, patients with persistent Graves' disease had lower TCR Shannon entropy and fewer highly expanded clones, which suggests clonal expansion.

This clonotype was obtained from a female donor with Graves disease. The sample here was peripheral blood mononuclear cells (PBMCs), taken when the disease was refractory, from a patient treated with antithyroid drugs. The rearranged segments are TRBV6-1 and TRBJ2-7; the D gene is not confidently resolved. The CDR3 region has the sequence CASSEGQYEQYF. The DNA reads TGTGCCAGCAGTGAGGGCCAGTACGAGCAGTACTTC.